The TCR beta chain under discussion was sequenced for a study of blood T cell repertoires in COVID-19 (dated by TCRdb to the early 2020s). Concerning the study at large: Collaborator samples came from the United States, Italy and Spain and covered acute and convalescent phases of COVID-19. The repertoires were released in a freely available public database meant as a resource for research on the immune response to SARS-CoV-2. Where HLA class I and class II types were available, the types were taken from metadata supplied by the sample provider, not from assay-based typing. The dataset comprised deeply sampled blood TCRbeta repertoires from subjects exposed to, actively infected with, or recovered from COVID-19. Sample metadata almost always included a de-identified subject ID, COVID-19 status, age in years and sex. The material from the prospective study consisted of cDNA or gDNA derived from T cells, B-cell-depleted T cells, or PBMCs. Samples came from the ongoing ImmuneRACE study (first 160 participants) plus 1,254 subjects from 6 global collaborators.

TCRbeta CDR3 regions were amplified from genomic DNA using the immunoSEQ Assay, a bias-controlled multiplex PCR. The source study handled its data this way. Within the assay, amplification of reference gene primers was used to estimate how many nucleated cells each sample contained. To quantify the absolute abundance of each unique TCRbeta CDR3 rearrangement, sequence reads were collapsed and filtered. Productive Simpson clonality was computed per sample as the square root of Simpson's diversity index over productive rearrangements. TCRdb took over this immuneACCESS table, retaining in-frame rearrangements with V and J assigned. Such tables are incomplete; in checked studies, under half of the missing clones stem from an unresolved V gene, and the remainder is unexplained. That table supplies the V and J calls and clone size; D and trimming were determined from the DNA. This sample holds about 290,000 clones; just under 90% were observed only once. The leading ten clones occupy 11% of the sample.

One collaborating source in Seattle enrolled patients while the patients were actively infected and followed the patients over time throughout the course of disease. The collaborating institutions used their own protocols to collect whole blood in K2EDTA tubes. For TCRbeta analysis, collaborators shipped samples in one of three forms: frozen whole blood, isolated PBMCs, or DNA extracted from either of those sample types. From a lookup of the germline V gene (reference sequence), CDR1 and CDR2 are MNHEY and SMNVEV. The germline ends are 10 bases apart after V is trimmed by 4 bases and J by 3 bases. There are 13 amino acids in the CDR3, from cysteine to phenylalanine inclusive. Just the 39-base CDR3 DNA is kept, in frame starting at base 1. General conclusions and limits of the study: How much clinical and demographic metadata was included differed by source and by participant, and the metadata was provided uncurated.

On this clone itself: It has no known antigen specificity. Base quality data are lacking; no much larger clone is found one base away.

Sequencing was carried out using peripheral blood. The rearranged segments are TRBV27 and TRBJ2-7, with TRBD1 tentatively as D gene (6 bases match). This clonotype originated in a woman in her thirties with COVID-19, enrolled during active disease. The DNA reads TGTGCCAGCAGTTGGGCACAGGGCTACGAGCAGTACTTC. The translation is CASSWAQGYEQYF.